This T cell receptor beta chain originates from a study of T cells in Graves' hyperthyroidism and ophthalmopathy. CDR3 length: 16 residues. Trimming at V came to 2 bases and at J to 1 base, leaving 5 bases not matched to a gene. This clonotype was counted many times. Its antigen is as yet unknown. RNA transcripts gave rise to amplified TCR beta CDR3 regions. HTBI primers were used for first-round RT-PCR of the TCR CDR3. TCRdb reprocessed the multiplex PCR reads with MiXCR, giving one entry per CDR3 protein. The sample holds approximately 500,000 distinct CDR3 sequences, around 46% seen once. Study-level results: A 13 V-J model separated ophthalmopathy from stable hyperthyroidism. Before onset, by a median of around six months, the model predicted ophthalmopathy. Most clonotypes that expanded in the thyroid above 0.001 also showed up in blood.

Patients having uncontrolled infection, another autoimmune disease, pregnancy or lactation were not included. The clonotype originates from a woman younger than 30 with Graves' hyperthyroidism. V is TRBV12-3 or TRBV12-4 and J is TRBJ2-7, with 10 bases that match TRBD2. The sample consisted of peripheral blood or thyroid tissue (not recorded which). This CDR3 is CASSLYPSGSSYEQYF. CDR3 coding DNA: TGTGCCAGCAGTTTATACCCTAGCGGGAGTTCCTACGAGCAGTACTTC.